This T cell receptor (beta chain) was recorded in a study of a mutant IDH1 vaccine in newly diagnosed glioma. Measured with immunoSEQ multiplex PCR; TCRdb has only the in-frame clones, and not every one. The sample lists fewer than 70,000 clones; 80% to 90% were seen once. Germline CDR1 reads ENHRY; CDR2 reads SYGVKD. The CDR3 is 14 residues long. J was trimmed by 5 bases and V by 3 bases; bases with no gene match: 2. On this clone itself: The antigen remains undetermined.

The time point here: week 5, during vaccination. Every single dose of the vaccine, 300 ug of mutant IDH1 20-mer peptide, came with topical imiquimod. Sequences were derived from PBMCs, sampled from a glioma patient whose treatment included an IDH1 peptide vaccine. The chain recombines TRBV10-3 with TRBJ2-3; 10 nucleotides align to TRBD2. This receptor was taken from a woman aged 35 to 49 with glioma. For the CDR3, the DNA is TGTGCCATCAGTGACGAGCGGGGGGGAGATACGCAGTATTTT. It codes for CAISDERGGDTQYF.